The text below deals with one TCR beta chain. Its cognate antigen has yet to be identified. Base qualities are missing; no much larger clone stands one base away. This record belongs to a study of T cell clonotyping in hematopoietic cell transplantation (dated by TCRdb to the early 2020s). A note on the overall study: Recipient samples taken before transplant were obtained following cytoreduction. Recruitment of patients was conducted between 2015 and January 2017, and follow-up was continued until September 2020 or death. A total of 130 to 150 blood samples were collected in the study from around 40 consecutive transplant recipients and their related donors. Beyond this particular receptor, the publication reports: Recipient repertoires showed only a small fraction of overlap with donor repertoires, and over 97% appeared de novo at the given depth. After transplant, TCR diversity in recipients dropped, and pathologically expanded clonotypes increased progressively from day 30 to day 180. The sample size was limited, and because cells were not sorted, the contributions of CD4 and CD8 repertoires could not be separated. Broader posttransplant TCR repertoire diversity was predicted by donor and pretransplant recipient Inverse Simpson Index values.

V gives up 1 base and J gives up 0 bases, and the segment between their germline ends measures 3 bases. As encoded in the germline V gene, CDR1 is SGHAT while CDR2 is FQNNGV. The CDR3, from cysteine to phenylalanine, totals 13 residues. The entry retains the CDR3 DNA only, 39 bases that are in frame from base 1. The sample's time point, from its label and the paper: recipient sample about 28 days before transplant, after cytoreduction. Blood samples were obtained from recipients approximately 28 days before transplant and at days 30, 100 and 180 after transplant. Using Nuclei Lysis Solution, genomic DNA was extracted from unfractionated peripheral blood mononuclear cells that were either fresh or cryopreserved. With the immunoSEQ assay, which is a bias-controlled multiplex PCR relying on V- and J-specific primers, TCR beta CDR3 regions were amplified from genomic DNA. A second PCR step added a proprietary barcode and Illumina adapter sequences to the CDR3 amplicons. An Illumina MiSeq instrument was used for sequencing of the CDR3 libraries. From the authors' description of their analysis: Export and quality control were performed with immunoSEQ Analyzer 3.0, and downstream analyses were performed with R Bioconductor and Immunarch. Only productive rearrangements within the normalized downsampled data set were used in the calculation of repertoire metrics. Pathologically expanded clonotypes were defined as those larger than 5 templates in the normalized cohort. The Inverse Simpson Index was used to measure repertoire diversity. To capture all clonotypes, CMV-specificity analyses were performed on the non-normalized data set. As stored in TCRdb, this immuneACCESS dataset retains in-frame rearrangements with V and J assigned. A fraction of the clones does not appear; measured against another copy, unresolved V genes explain less than half of the discrepancy, and the remainder lacks a known reason. That table supplies the V and J calls and clone size; D and trimming were determined from the DNA. The sample table lists tens of thousands of clones, 90% to 96% of them with a count of one. Of the sample, around 1.7% falls within the top ten clones.

This clonotype originated in a woman between 45 and 65 years old with acute myeloid leukemia. Some clones in this sample may be carry-over from other donors' samples. Sequencing was performed on peripheral blood mononuclear cells, taken before stem cell transplant. The V gene is TRBV11-2 and the J gene is TRBJ1-2, with no reliable assignment of the D segment. In nucleotides, the sequence is TGTGCCAGCAGCTTAGGCCCTAACTATGGCTACACCTTC. It translates as CASSLGPNYGYTF.